Following are 4 T cell receptor beta chains from one sample sequenced in a study of CD8+ T cells in alopecia areata. The sequencing template was cDNA reverse transcribed from extracted RNA. Libraries were prepared by immunoSEQ multiplex PCR; TCRdb keeps only in-frame clonotypes and omits some of them. Of 100,000 to 150,000 clones in the sample, 61% were seen once. Treatment denoted: oral pan-JAK inhibitor, 5-10 mg twice daily. Here the sequenced sample was CD4+ T cells sorted from blood, taken at week 4, from a patient treated with tofacitinib. Source of these receptors: a human donor with alopecia areata.

The CDR3 coding sequence is TGTGCCAGCAGCTTCCCCGGGACAGGGAAGAGCGAGCAGTACTTC. Its translation is CASSFPGTGKSEQYF. V and J are TRBV7-2 and TRBJ2-7, with 9 bases fitting TRBD1. Trimming cost V 3 bases and J 6 bases; bases outside gene matches: 9. There are 15 residues in the CDR3. Germline CDR1 is SGHTA and CDR2 is FQGNSA.

J is TRBJ2-3 and V is TRBV29-1, with 13 positions matching TRBD2. This CDR3 is built from 13 residues. CDR1 is SQVTM and CDR2 is ANQGSEA in the germline V gene. The V gene end was trimmed by 6 bases and the J gene end by 14 bases; junction bases not matched to a gene: 11. CDR3 in amino acids: CSVRETLAGGLYF. The DNA of the CDR3 is TGCAGCGTCCGCGAGACACTAGCGGGGGGGCTGTATTTT.

In this sample, this clone is medium-sized. J is TRBJ1-4 and V is TRBV7-9, with a tentative D call TRBD1 (6 bases). Trimming cost V 5 bases and J 0 bases, with 10 bases left between them. This CDR3 comprises 15 residues. From germline, CDR1 is SEHNR and CDR2 FQNEAQ (reference sequence). CDR3 coding DNA: TGTGCCAGCAGCGCCCGACAGGCAACTAATGAAAAACTGTTTTTT. Translating it yields CASSARQATNEKLFF.

This clone appeared a few times. J is TRBJ1-1 and V is TRBV30; D not certain. Germline assignment: CDR1 GTSNPN and CDR2 SVGIG (reference sequence). The CDR3 length is 14 residues. The germline V and J ends were trimmed by 1 base and 0 bases, with 9 bases remaining between them. The CDR3 DNA is TGTGCCTGGAGTGCGGGGATGCTGAACACTGAAGCTTTCTTT. Its translation: CAWSAGMLNTEAFF.